This T cell receptor beta chain was identified during a study of T-cell reconstitution after alpha-beta-depleted transplantation in children. In its sample, this clonotype was seen many times. For TCRbeta, the library was prepared with unique molecular identifiers. Using its own MiXCR run on the PCR reads, TCRdb lists one record per CDR3 protein. The repertoire holds 400,000 to 500,000 distinct CDR3 sequences, with 11% as singletons. This sample comprised PBMCs from the stem cell graft donor, obtained from the stem cell graft. The sequence derives from a human donor who donated a stem cell graft to a child with acute myeloid leukemia.

The CDR3 region has the DNA TGTGCCAGCAGTTTTGGGACTAGCCGAGATACGCAGTATTTT. The encoded protein is CASSFGTSRDTQYF. This rearrangement joins TRBV12-3 or TRBV12-4 to TRBJ2-3, with 9 bases matching TRBD2. The CDR3 loop spans 14 amino acids. Germline trimming cut 3 bases from V and 5 bases from J; bases unmatched to any gene: 3.